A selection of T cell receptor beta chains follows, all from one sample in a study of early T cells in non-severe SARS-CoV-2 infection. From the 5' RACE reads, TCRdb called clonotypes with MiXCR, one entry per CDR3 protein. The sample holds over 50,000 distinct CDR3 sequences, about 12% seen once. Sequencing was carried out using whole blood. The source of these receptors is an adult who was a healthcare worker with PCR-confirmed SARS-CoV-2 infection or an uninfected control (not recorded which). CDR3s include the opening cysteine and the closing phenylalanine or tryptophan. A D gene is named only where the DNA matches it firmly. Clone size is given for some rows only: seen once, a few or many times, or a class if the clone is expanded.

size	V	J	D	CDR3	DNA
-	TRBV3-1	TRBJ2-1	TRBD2	CASSRRPGLEYNEQFF	TGTGCCAGCAGCCGTCGGCCGGGACTAGAATACAATGAGCAGTTCTTC
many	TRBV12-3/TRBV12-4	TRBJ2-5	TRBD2	CASSPSGRETQYF	TGTGCCAGCAGTCCTAGCGGGAGGGAGACCCAGTACTTC
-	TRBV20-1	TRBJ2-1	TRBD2	CSASPLGTSDNEQFF	TGCAGTGCTAGTCCCCTCGGGACTAGCGACAATGAGCAGTTCTTC
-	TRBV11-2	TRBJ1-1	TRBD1	CASSFLGQDQPEAFF	TGTGCCAGCAGCTTCCTGGGACAGGATCAACCTGAAGCTTTCTTT
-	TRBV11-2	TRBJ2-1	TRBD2	CASSPFPSGASYNEQFF	TGTGCCAGCAGCCCTTTTCCTAGCGGGGCCTCCTACAATGAGCAGTTCTTC
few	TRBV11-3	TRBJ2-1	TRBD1	CASSRTGGTEQFF	TGTGCCAGCAGCCGTACAGGGGGAACCGAGCAGTTCTTC
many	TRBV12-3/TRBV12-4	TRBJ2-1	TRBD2	CASSLVLAGYNEQFF	TGTGCCAGCAGTTTAGTCCTAGCGGGTTACAATGAGCAGTTCTTC
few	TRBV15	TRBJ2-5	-	CATSRDRVEETQYF	TGTGCCACCAGCAGAGATAGGGTAGAAGAGACCCAGTACTTC
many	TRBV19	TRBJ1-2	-	CASSMNPDSNYGYTF	TGTGCCAGTAGTATGAACCCCGACAGCAACTATGGCTACACCTTC
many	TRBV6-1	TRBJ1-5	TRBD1	CASGPQGGAYVSQPQHF	TGTGCCAGCGGCCCCCAGGGGGGCGCGTATGTTTCTCAGCCCCAGCATTTT
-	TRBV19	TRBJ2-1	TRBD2	CASSMGTSGGYNEQFF	TGTGCCAGTAGTATGGGGACTAGCGGGGGCTACAATGAGCAGTTCTTC
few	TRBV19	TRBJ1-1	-	CASSIWTDRNTEAFF	TGTGCCAGTAGTATATGGACAGATAGGAACACTGAAGCTTTCTTT
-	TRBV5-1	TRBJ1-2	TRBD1	CASSSGDREVYGGYTF	TGCGCCAGCAGCTCGGGGGACAGAGAGGTTTATGGCGGCTACACCTTC
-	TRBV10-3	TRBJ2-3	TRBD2	CAISWGLAGRSSTDTQYF	TGTGCCATCAGCTGGGGGCTAGCGGGGAGATCTAGCACAGATACGCAGTATTTT
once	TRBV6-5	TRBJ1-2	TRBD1	CASSSQGAVGGYTF	TGTGCCAGCAGTTCACAGGGGGCTGTGGGTGGCTACACCTTC
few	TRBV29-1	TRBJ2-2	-	CSANGGPNTGELFF	TGCAGCGCAAACGGGGGGCCCAACACCGGGGAGCTGTTTTTT
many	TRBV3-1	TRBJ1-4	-	CASSQGISTTNEKLFF	TGTGCCAGCAGCCAAGGTATATCAACAACTAATGAAAAACTGTTTTTT
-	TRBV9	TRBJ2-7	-	CASSPRDTAYEQYF	TGTGCCAGCAGCCCTCGGGACACTGCCTACGAGCAGTACTTC
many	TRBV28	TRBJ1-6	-	CASRQRENSPLHF	TGTGCCAGCCGACAGAGAGAAAATTCACCCCTCCACTTT
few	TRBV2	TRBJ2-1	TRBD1	CASRRYPQGIYNEQFF	TGTGCCAGCAGACGCTACCCACAGGGGATCTACAATGAGCAGTTCTTC
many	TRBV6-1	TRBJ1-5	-	CASSGRTEVRSNQPQHF	TGTGCCAGCAGTGGGCGGACAGAGGTTAGGAGCAATCAGCCCCAGCATTTT
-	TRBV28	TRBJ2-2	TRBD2	CASKRTSGPTGELFF	TGTGCCAGCAAGAGGACTAGCGGACCCACCGGGGAGCTGTTTTTT
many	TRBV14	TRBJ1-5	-	CASSQEEGGGYSNQPQHF	TGTGCCAGCAGCCAAGAAGAGGGCGGAGGATATAGCAATCAGCCCCAGCATTTT
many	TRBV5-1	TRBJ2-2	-	CASSLGPGRANTGELFF	TGCGCCAGCAGCTTGGGACCCGGCAGGGCAAACACCGGGGAGCTGTTTTTT
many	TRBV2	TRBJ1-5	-	CASGSFSNQPQHF	TGTGCCAGCGGTTCATTTAGCAATCAGCCCCAGCATTTT
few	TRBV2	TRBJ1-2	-	CASSPGQSYGYTF	TGTGCCAGCAGTCCCGGACAGAGCTATGGCTACACCTTC
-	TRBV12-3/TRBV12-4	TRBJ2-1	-	CASISQISSLGEQFF	TGTGCCAGCATCTCACAGATCTCATCCCTCGGTGAGCAGTTCTTC
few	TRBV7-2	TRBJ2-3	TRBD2	CASSLARAGGSTSTDTQYF	TGTGCCAGCAGCTTAGCCCGAGCGGGGGGATCAACTAGCACAGATACGCAGTATTTT
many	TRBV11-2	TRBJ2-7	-	CASSPGLHYEQYF	TGTGCCAGCAGCCCGGGACTCCACTACGAGCAGTACTTC
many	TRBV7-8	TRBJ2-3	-	CASSSAAGIFGTQYF	TGTGCCAGCAGCTCCGCGGCGGGGATCTTCGGTACGCAGTATTTT
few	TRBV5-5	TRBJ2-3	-	CASSLADRISTDTQYF	TGTGCCAGCAGCTTGGCAGACAGAATTAGCACAGATACGCAGTATTTT
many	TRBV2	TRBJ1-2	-	CASSPFTFLPGPRVDYGYTF	TGTGCCAGCAGTCCATTCACGTTCCTACCCGGGCCACGCGTAGACTATGGCTACACCTTC
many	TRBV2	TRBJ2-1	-	CASSRGVGEQFF	TGTGCCAGCAGCCGTGGGGTCGGTGAGCAGTTCTTC
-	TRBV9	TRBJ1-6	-	CASSSAEQIRYNSPLHF	TGTGCCAGCAGCTCAGCGGAGCAGATAAGATATAATTCACCCCTCCACTTT
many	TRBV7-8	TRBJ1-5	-	CASSLGPETFSNQPQHF	TGTGCCAGCAGCTTAGGACCGGAGACATTTAGCAATCAGCCCCAGCATTTT
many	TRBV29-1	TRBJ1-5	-	CSVQPGSNQPQHF	TGCAGCGTACAGCCAGGGTCCAATCAGCCCCAGCATTTT
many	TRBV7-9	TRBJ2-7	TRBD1	CASRFDRAYEQYF	TGTGCCAGCAGGTTCGACAGGGCCTACGAGCAGTACTTC
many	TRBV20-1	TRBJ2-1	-	CSARDRGPWAYNEQFF	TGCAGTGCTAGAGATCGGGGCCCCTGGGCCTACAATGAGCAGTTCTTC